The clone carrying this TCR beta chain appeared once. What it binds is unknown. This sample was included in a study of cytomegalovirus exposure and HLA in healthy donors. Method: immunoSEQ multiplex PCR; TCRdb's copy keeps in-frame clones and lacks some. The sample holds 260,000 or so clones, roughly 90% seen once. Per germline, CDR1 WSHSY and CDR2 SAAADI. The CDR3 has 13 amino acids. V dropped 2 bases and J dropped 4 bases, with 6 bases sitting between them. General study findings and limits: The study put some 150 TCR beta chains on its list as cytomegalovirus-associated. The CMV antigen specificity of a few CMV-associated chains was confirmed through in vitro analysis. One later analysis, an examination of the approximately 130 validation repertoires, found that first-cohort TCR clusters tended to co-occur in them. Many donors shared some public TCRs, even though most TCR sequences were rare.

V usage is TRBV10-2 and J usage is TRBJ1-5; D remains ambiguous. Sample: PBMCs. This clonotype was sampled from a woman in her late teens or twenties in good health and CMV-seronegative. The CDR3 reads CASSERGNQPQHF. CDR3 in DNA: TGCGCCAGCAGTGAGCGGGGTAATCAGCCCCAGCATTTT.